What follows are 24 T cell receptor beta chains derived from one specimen sequenced in a study of technical replicates of blood from a few donors. The protocol was immunoSEQ multiplex PCR, while the TCRdb copy is restricted to in-frame clones and leaves out a portion. The table lists some 71,000 clones, around 97% of them singletons, with over 0.2% in the top ten. Sequencing was done on a sample of T cells isolated from PBMCs. The receptors here all came from a human donor in good health.

The chain recombines TRBV28 with TRBJ1-1; D is uncertain. Germline CDR1 reads MDHEN; CDR2 reads SYDVKM. This CDR3 is 13 amino acids long. The V end was cut by 3 bases, the J end by 4 bases, with 9 bases between. DNA of the CDR3: TGTGCCAGCAGTTTGAGGGTTCCCACTGAAGCTTTCTTT. Its protein product is CASSLRVPTEAFF.

V and J are TRBV5-4 and TRBJ2-1; D is ambiguous. The CDR3 is made up of 12 amino acids. V gave up 3 bases and J gave up 10 bases, with 11 bases separating them. Per germline, CDR1 SGHNT and CDR2 YYREEE (reference sequence). The CDR3 nucleotides read TGTGCCAGCAGCTGGTCGGGTAGCGAGCAGTTCTTC. Translated: CASSWSGSEQFF.

The chain is built from TRBV7-9 and TRBJ2-7; the match to TRBD2 covers 8 bases. Germline-derived CDR1 and CDR2 are SEHNR and FQNEAQ (reference sequence). This CDR3 is 15 amino acids long. The V and J ends lost 5 bases and 3 bases, in that order; junction bases with no gene match: 9. CDR3 region: CASSLRTGTSYEQYF. In nucleotides, the CDR3 is TGTGCCAGCAGCCTAAGGACCGGGACTAGCTACGAGCAGTACTTC. The whole variable domain, filled in from reference TRBV7-9 and TRBJ2-7, reads DTGVSQNPRHKITKRGQNVTFRCDPISEHNRLYWYRQTLGQGPEFLTYFQNEAQLEKSRLLSDRFSAERPKGSFSTLEIQRTEQGDSAMYLCASSLRTGTSYEQYFGPGTRLTVT.

This chain connects TRBV28 to TRBJ1-1, with TRBD1 as a possible D gene (5 bases). The CDR3 is made up of 15 amino acids. CDR1 and CDR2 from the germline V gene are MDHEN and SYDVKM. The ends were cut back, 2 bases at V and 1 base at J, with 11 bases in the middle. The CDR3 region has the DNA TGTGCCAGCAGTTTAATGGGGGGACCGAACACTGAAGCTTTCTTT. Translated, it gives CASSLMGGPNTEAFF.

The chain is built from TRBV7-2 and TRBJ2-3; maybe TRBD2 (6 bases). Trimming stripped 2 bases from V and 1 base from J, with 10 bases between. CDR3 length: 15 amino acids. The germline CDR1 and CDR2 sequences are SGHTA and FQGNSA. The CDR3 loop is CASSLYSSGTDTQYF. CDR3 sequence (DNA): TGTGCCAGCAGCTTATATTCTAGCGGCACAGATACGCAGTATTTT.

The chain has TRBV6-1 and TRBJ1-5; TRBD1 matches 8 bases. The ends lost 4 bases at V and 6 bases at J; junction bases unmatched: 11. The CDR3 runs 16 residues. CDR1 and CDR2 (germline): MNHNS, SASEGT. Here the CDR3 reads CASSVRRQGAVQPQHF. The CDR3 coding sequence is TGTGCCAGCAGTGTCCGCAGGCAGGGGGCGGTTCAGCCCCAGCATTTT.

This chain uses TRBV7-6 with TRBJ1-3; tentative D call: TRBD1 (5 bases). CDR3 length equals 16 residues. The ends were cut back, 5 bases at V and 8 bases at J, with 22 bases in the middle. Germline V gene sequence: CDR1 SGHVS, CDR2 FNYEAQ. The CDR3 region has the DNA TGTGCCAGCAGCGCCAACCCGGACATTGAGTGGGACACCATATATTTT. Protein sequence: CASSANPDIEWDTIYF.

The chain has TRBV11-3 and TRBJ1-2; TRBD1 might be the D (5 bases). Deletions cut 0 bases from V and 8 bases from J, with 19 bases between. Per the germline V gene, CDR1 is SGHNT and CDR2 is YENEEA. The CDR3 spans 16 residues. This CDR3 is CASSLDGFGRAKGYTF. The CDR3 DNA reads as TGTGCCAGCAGCTTAGATGGTTTCGGCAGGGCAAAAGGCTACACCTTC.

V usage is TRBV19 and J usage is TRBJ2-7; 9 nucleotides line up with TRBD1. The CDR3 covers 15 residues. J gave up 0 bases and V 3 bases, and 3 bases lay outside the gene matches. CDR1 is LNHDA and CDR2 is SQIVND in the germline V gene (reference sequence). CDR3 in amino acids: CASSMGQGSSYEQYF. CDR3 coding DNA: TGTGCCAGTAGTATGGGACAGGGCAGCTCCTACGAGCAGTACTTC.

V is TRBV18 and J is TRBJ2-7; 12 bases match TRBD1. CDR1 KGHSH and CDR2 LQKENI come from the germline V gene. J lost 7 bases, V lost 3 bases, and 10 bases had no gene match. The CDR3 has 16 residues. The CDR3 sequence: CASSPIPGQGALEQYF. The CDR3 coding sequence is TGTGCCAGCTCACCTATCCCGGGACAGGGGGCGCTTGAGCAGTACTTC. The variable domain in full, with the rest retrieved from reference TRBV18 and TRBJ2-7, is NAGVMQNPRHLVRRRGQEARLRCSPMKGHSHVYWYRQLPEEGLKFMVYLQKENIIDESGMPKERFSAEFPKEGPSILRIQQVVRGDSAAYFCASSPIPGQGALEQYFGPGTRLTVT.

The chain couples TRBV27 to TRBJ2-3; tentative D call: TRBD2 (5 bases). V was trimmed by 6 bases and J by 4 bases, leaving 8 bases between them. CDR1 and CDR2 from the germline V gene are MNHEY and SMNVEV (reference sequence). The CDR3 runs 12 residues. DNA of the CDR3: TGTGCCAGCAGGGCAGCGGCAGATACGCAGTATTTT. Amino acids: CASRAAADTQYF.

The J gene is TRBJ1-4, the V gene TRBV5-1; TRBD1 is a possible D gene (6 bases). This CDR3 has 14 residues. V was pared by 4 bases and J by 12 bases, with 19 bases between. The germline V gene encodes CDR1 SGHRS and CDR2 YFSETQ. CDR3: CASSTYRETGQLFF. The CDR3 nucleotides are TGCGCCAGCAGCACATACAGGGAAACGGGCCAACTGTTTTTT.

The J gene is TRBJ1-3, the V gene TRBV5-1; D is perhaps TRBD1 (5 bases). The CDR3 consists of 15 residues. With 6 bases removed from V and 0 bases from J, the gap between germline ends came to 13 bases. The V gene's germline CDR1 is SGHRS and CDR2 YFSETQ. The CDR3 nucleotides are TGCGCCAGCAACGACGGGGGGGGCTCTGGAAACACCATATATTTT. Translation gives CASNDGGGSGNTIYF.

The chain combines TRBV5-1 with TRBJ2-1; 10 bases agree with TRBD2. CDR1 and CDR2 from the germline V gene are SGHRS and YFSETQ. CDR3 size: 17 residues. V dropped 2 bases and J dropped 7; count of bases not matched to a gene: 12. The chain's CDR3 is CASSFFRTSSGGNEQFF. The CDR3 DNA reads as TGCGCCAGCAGCTTCTTCCGCACCTCTAGCGGGGGTAATGAGCAGTTCTTC.

V usage is TRBV30 and J usage is TRBJ2-7; TRBD1 agrees at 10 bases. Trimming took 4 bases from V and 11 from J; bases not matched to a gene: 8. The CDR3 has 12 residues. Germline CDR1 is GTSNPN and CDR2 is SVGIG (reference sequence). This CDR3 is CAWNSGQGIEYF. CDR3 nucleotide sequence: TGTGCCTGGAACTCGGGACAGGGGATCGAGTACTTC.

J is TRBJ1-1 and V is TRBV14; 7 nucleotides line up with TRBD1. Trimming cost V 4 bases and J 4 bases; bases outside gene matches: 12. CDR3 length: 16 residues. Germline V lookup: CDR1 SGHDN, CDR2 FVKESK. The CDR3 here is CASSPPASGGFTEAFF. The CDR3 DNA reads TGTGCCAGCAGCCCCCCCGCTTCAGGGGGTTTCACTGAAGCTTTCTTT.

The chain links TRBV4-2 to TRBJ2-3, with no clear D. With 2 bases removed from V and 0 bases from J, the gap between germline ends came to 12 bases. Germline loops: CDR1 LGHNA, CDR2 YNFKEQ. The CDR3 is 16 amino acids. Here the CDR3 DNA reads TGTGCCAGCAGCCAAACCGCGTTATCGAGCACAGATACGCAGTATTTT. This sequence encodes CASSQTALSSTDTQYF.

The CDR3 is CASSLTGDETQYF. CDR3 in DNA: TGTGCCAGCAGTTTGACAGGGGACGAGACCCAGTACTTC. This chain links TRBV28 with TRBJ2-5, with 8 bases that match TRBD1. The CDR3 runs to 13 residues. V shed 3 bases, J shed 5 bases, and the junction held 2 bases outside the gene matches. The germline CDR1 and CDR2 sequences are MDHEN and SYDVKM.

The chain has TRBV15 and TRBJ2-6; no clear D. From germline, CDR1 is LNHNV and CDR2 YYDKDF (reference sequence). This CDR3 spans 13 amino acids. Trimming removed 8 bases from V and 3 bases from J, with 8 bases in between. CDR3 in amino acids: CATEEVGANVLTF. The CDR3 nucleotides read TGTGCCACCGAGGAAGTTGGGGCCAACGTCCTGACTTTC.

The rearrangement uses TRBV7-9 and TRBJ1-3, with D perhaps matching TRBD1 (5 bases). The V and J ends lost 1 base and 1 base respectively, with 20 bases between them. This CDR3 contains 19 residues. CDR1 is SEHNR, CDR2 FQNEAQ, per germline (reference sequence). CDR3 in amino acids: CASSLEIIGAGMSGNTIYF. The CDR3 DNA sequence: TGTGCCAGCAGCTTAGAGATAATAGGCGCAGGGATGTCTGGAAACACCATATATTTT.

The chain is built from TRBV6-1 and TRBJ1-5, with D perhaps TRBD1 (6 bases). CDR1 MNHNS and CDR2 SASEGT come from the germline V gene. This CDR3 comprises 14 residues. Trimming cost V 6 bases and J 1 base, with 10 bases left between them. The CDR3 nucleotides are TGTGCCAGCAGCTCCGACAGGAGCAATCAGCCCCAGCATTTT. Protein: CASSSDRSNQPQHF.

This chain connects TRBV6-1 to TRBJ1-6, with TRBD1 matching over 8 bases. CDR1 and CDR2 from the germline V gene are MNHNS and SASEGT. The CDR3 is 14 amino acids. With V trimmed by 11 bases and J by 7 bases, 10 bases remained unmatched. The CDR3 nucleotides are TGTGCCGGAACCACCGGACAGGGAAATTCACCCCTCCACTTT. It encodes CAGTTGQGNSPLHF.

This chain connects TRBV27 to TRBJ2-5, with 12 bases identical to TRBD1. The CDR3 sequence is 16 residues long. Germline CDR1 and CDR2: MNHEY and SMNVEV (reference sequence). The V gene end was trimmed by 5 bases and the J gene end by 1 base; junction bases not matched to a gene: 5. The CDR3 region has the DNA TGTGCCAGCAGTACATGGGACAGGGGGCCCCAAGAGACCCAGTACTTC. Translation: CASSTWDRGPQETQYF.

The gene calls are TRBV4-1 and TRBJ1-1; D not certain. The CDR3 runs 15 residues. V lost 0 bases to trimming and J lost 1 base, with 9 bases between them. CDR1 and CDR2 (germline): MGHRA, YSYEKL. The CDR3 sequence: CASSQDWRRNTEAFF. The DNA for the CDR3 is TGCGCCAGCAGCCAAGATTGGCGGAGGAACACTGAAGCTTTCTTT.